The entry below gives a single T cell receptor beta chain sequence along with its context. Libraries were prepared by immunoSEQ multiplex PCR; TCRdb keeps only in-frame clonotypes and omits some of them. The data contain some 99,000 clones, under 95% of them singletons. The data originate from a study of T cell changes during pregnancy in multiple sclerosis. Specimen: peripheral blood, collected after pregnancy. The TCR sequence derives from a female donor in good health, enrolled as a control in a pregnancy study.

The CDR3 nucleotides are TGTGCCACGGGACTAGCGGGAGCTTTTGTCACCGGTACGCAGTATTTT. It translates to CATGLAGAFVTGTQYF. J is TRBJ2-3 and V is TRBV27, with 14 bases aligning to TRBD2. Germline CDR1 is MNHEY and CDR2 is SMNVEV (reference sequence). With V trimmed by 10 bases and J by 8 bases, 14 bases remained unmatched. This CDR3 comprises 16 residues.